The clone carrying this TCR beta chain has just a few counts. A J-beta primer mix and a sample-barcoded 5' primer were used in a second PCR of roughly 6 to 11 cycles. TCRdb itself ran the 5' RACE reads through MiXCR, one entry per CDR3 protein. The sample shows 700,000 or so distinct CDR3 sequences, 22% of them seen only once. Isolation recovered at least 7 million PBMCs from every sample. This sample is part of a study of blood T cells in healthy people across ages. Study overall: The capture of about one barcoded beta molecule per two T cells was achieved by template switching.

This CDR3 has 12 amino acids. The junction had 6 bases not matched to a gene; V was cut back by 5 bases and J by 11 bases. Per germline, CDR1 SGHTA and CDR2 FQGNSA. The chain is built from TRBV7-2 and TRBJ2-4; 7 bases line up with TRBD2. The TCR comes from a man between 65 and 79 years old in good health. Specimen: blood. CDR3 protein: CASSPPGGFQYF. DNA of the CDR3: TGTGCCAGCAGCCCACCGGGGGGTTTTCAGTACTTC.